One and the same sample provided the 15 T cell receptor beta chains below, sequenced in a study of vaccination and CD4 T cells after COVID-19. The Oncomine TCR Beta short-read assay sequenced DNA from cultured CD4+ T cells. MiXCR, run by TCRdb on the PCR reads, gives a single entry per CDR3 protein. The repertoire includes 10,000 or so distinct CDR3 sequences, more than 30% of them detected once, and around 30% sits in the top ten. Their antigens remain unidentified. Sample treatment: approximately 9-day PBMC culture with coronavirus spike peptide pools or control peptides (ViraFEST assay). Sequenced material: cultured CD4+ T cells from blood. The origin of the receptors is a human donor with COVID-19.

Here the CDR3 reads CASSSTGGHQPQHF. CDR3 DNA: TGCGCCAGCAGCTCCACAGGGGGCCATCAGCCCCAGCATTTT. The chain carries TRBV5-1 and TRBJ1-5, with 9 bases fitting TRBD1. Germline lookup yields CDR1 SGHRS and CDR2 YFSETQ. The V gene end was trimmed by 3 bases and the J gene end by 5 bases; junction bases not matched to a gene: 3. The CDR3 consists of 14 residues.

V is TRBV6-5 and J is TRBJ1-2; D is perhaps TRBD1 (6 bases). The V end was cut by 4 bases, the J end by 4 bases, with 22 bases between. The CDR3 consists of 17 residues. Per the germline V gene, CDR1 is MNHEY and CDR2 is SVGAGI. CDR3 loop: CASSCGGGKDRTYGYTF. The CDR3 region has the DNA TGTGCCAGCAGTTGCGGGGGGGGAAAGGACAGAACCTATGGCTACACCTTC.

A word on this clonotype: The germline gene is not matched at one end of the junction; a read error may be the cause. V usage is TRBV20-1 and J usage is TRBJ1-5, with a weak D call TRBD1 (5 bases). CDR3 size: 13 residues. Germline assignment: CDR1 DFQATT and CDR2 SNEGSKA (reference sequence). The CDR3 DNA sequence: TGCAGTGCTAGAGACCGAGGGGATCAGCCCCGGCATTTT. Residues: CSARDRGDQPRHF.

The chain couples TRBV24-1 to TRBJ2-3; 10 bases are shared with TRBD2. Germline V gene sequence: CDR1 KGHDR, CDR2 SFDVKD. The CDR3 spans 17 residues. The J segment lost 0 bases and the V segment lost 5 bases, leaving 7 bases of the junction unmatched. The chain's CDR3 is CATSGASGGASTDTQYF. In nucleotides, the CDR3 is TGTGCCACCAGTGGGGCAAGCGGGGGGGCTAGCACAGATACGCAGTATTTT.

The CDR3 reads CASSQGGTDTQYF. The CDR3 nucleotides are TGTGCCAGCAGCCAGGGCGGGACAGATACGCAGTATTTT. This chain links TRBV28 with TRBJ2-3; the D call may be TRBD1 or TRBD2 (5 bases each). The CDR3 covers 13 residues. Trimming took 6 bases from V and 3 from J, leaving 10 bases between them. Germline-derived CDR1 and CDR2 are MDHEN and SYDVKM.

The rearrangement uses TRBV7-3 and TRBJ2-3, with 8 bases aligning to TRBD2. Germline V CDR1 and CDR2: SGHTA, FQGTGA. The CDR3 has 13 amino acids. V trimming: 4 bases; J trimming: 3 bases; junction bases outside the gene matches: 0. The CDR3 nucleotides read TGTGCCAGCAGCTCGGGAGGGACAGATACGCAGTATTTT. Its translation is CASSSGGTDTQYF.

The V and J genes are TRBV20-1 and TRBJ1-2, with 10 positions matching TRBD1. V lost 1 base and J lost 4; bases outside the gene matches: 9. The CDR3 length is 16 residues. Germline CDR1 reads DFQATT; CDR2 reads SNEGSKA (reference sequence). In DNA, the CDR3 is TGCAGTGCTAGAGCCTTTCCGGGACAGGGGCCCTATGGCTACACCTTC. Translation gives CSARAFPGQGPYGYTF.

The genes are TRBV20-1 and TRBJ1-5, with 7 bases aligning to TRBD1. The CDR3 consists of 17 residues. V dropped 1 base and J dropped 6; count of bases not matched to a gene: 15. Germline CDR1 is DFQATT and CDR2 is SNEGSKA (reference sequence). CDR3 bases: TGCAGTGCTAGAGGCCACGGGACAGCAAGTTTGGGTCAGCCCCAGCATTTT. Protein: CSARGHGTASLGQPQHF.

This chain joins TRBV12-5 and TRBJ2-1; perhaps TRBD2 as D (5 bases). From germline, CDR1 is LGHNT and CDR2 FRNRAP. The CDR3 is 14 amino acids. V was cut by 1 base and J by 4 bases, with 8 bases left in between. The chain's CDR3 is CASGLGTGYNEQFF. The CDR3 DNA sequence: TGTGCTAGTGGTTTGGGGACGGGATACAATGAGCAGTTCTTC.

This clonotype occurred once. This sequence joins TRBV20-1 and TRBJ2-5; D ambiguous. Trimming removed 0 bases from V and 6 bases from J, with 5 bases in between. The CDR3 contains 11 residues. The V gene's germline CDR1 is DFQATT and CDR2 SNEGSKA (reference sequence). The CDR3 DNA follows: TGCAGTGCTAGAGACAGTAAGACCCAGTACTTC. Protein: CSARDSKTQYF.

The chain recombines TRBV5-1 with TRBJ1-2; 7 nucleotides line up with TRBD1. Germline trimming cut 3 bases from V and 7 bases from J; bases unmatched to any gene: 9. The V gene's germline CDR1 is SGHRS and CDR2 YFSETQ. This CDR3 has 14 residues. The CDR3 sequence: CASSSADRVGGYTF. For the CDR3, the DNA is TGCGCCAGCAGCTCCGCCGACAGGGTGGGTGGCTACACCTTC.

This clonotype was seen only a few times. V usage is TRBV5-5 and J usage is TRBJ1-2; possibly TRBD1 for D (5 bases). Per the germline V gene, CDR1 is SGHKS and CDR2 is YYEKEE (reference sequence). The CDR3 spans 14 residues. Trimming left V 4 bases short and J 8 bases short, with 18 bases between. The CDR3 nucleotides are TGTGCCAGCAGCCCTCCCGGGACTCCAGCGGGCTACACCTTC. Protein sequence: CASSPPGTPAGYTF.

The chain employs TRBV20-1 and TRBJ1-2; 10 nucleotides match TRBD1. From germline, CDR1 is DFQATT and CDR2 SNEGSKA (reference sequence). The CDR3 is 12 residues long. The junction had 5 bases not matched to a gene; V was cut back by 6 bases and J by 7 bases. The DNA for the CDR3 is TGCAGTGCCCCCGGGACAGGGGTTGGCTACACCTTC. Its translation: CSAPGTGVGYTF.

This clonotype came up once. This chain uses TRBV6-4 with TRBJ2-3, with D unclear. The CDR3 has 12 residues. V lost 7 bases and J lost 0, with 5 bases in between. Germline CDR1 and CDR2: MRHNA and SNTAGT. The CDR3 is CASISSTDTQYF. For the CDR3, the DNA is TGTGCCAGCATTTCTAGCACAGATACGCAGTATTTT.

This clonotype has more than one count but fewer than ten. The rearrangement uses TRBV15 and TRBJ2-3; no clear D. V was shortened by 5 bases and J by 3 bases, with 18 bases between the two germline ends. The CDR3 is made up of 16 amino acids. The germline gives CDR1 LNHNV, CDR2 YYDKDF (reference sequence). The DNA for the CDR3 is TGTGCCACCAGCTCTAGGAGACGGGTTAGTACAGATACGCAGTATTTT. Translation: CATSSRRRVSTDTQYF. Filled out from reference TRBV15 and TRBJ2-3, the complete variable domain reads DAMVIQNPRYQVTQFGKPVTLSCSQTLNHNVMYWYQQKSSQAPKLLFHYYDKDFNNEADTPDNFQSRRPNTSFCFLDIRSPGLGDTAMYLCATSSRRRVSTDTQYFGPGTRLTVL.